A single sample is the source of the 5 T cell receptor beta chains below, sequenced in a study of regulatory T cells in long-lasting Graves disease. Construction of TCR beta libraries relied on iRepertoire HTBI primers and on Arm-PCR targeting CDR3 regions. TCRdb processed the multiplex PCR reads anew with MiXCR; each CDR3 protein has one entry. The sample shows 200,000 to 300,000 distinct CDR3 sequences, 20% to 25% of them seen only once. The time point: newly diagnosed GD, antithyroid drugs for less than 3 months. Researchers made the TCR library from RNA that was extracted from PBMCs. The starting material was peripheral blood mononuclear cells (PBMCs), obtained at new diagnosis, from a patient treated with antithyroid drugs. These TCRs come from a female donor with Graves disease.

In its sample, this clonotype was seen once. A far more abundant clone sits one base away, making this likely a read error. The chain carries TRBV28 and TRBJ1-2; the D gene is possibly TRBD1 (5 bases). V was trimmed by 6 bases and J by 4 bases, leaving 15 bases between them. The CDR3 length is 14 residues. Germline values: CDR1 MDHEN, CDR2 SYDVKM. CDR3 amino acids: CASSYRTGRYGYTF. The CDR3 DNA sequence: TGTGCCAGCAGCTACAGGACGGGACGCTATGGCTACACCTTC.

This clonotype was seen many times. CDR3 coding DNA: TGTGCCAGCTCACCACTGGTCGTAGCCAAAAACATTCAGTACTTC. Protein product: CASSPLVVAKNIQYF. The gene calls are TRBV18 and TRBJ2-4; D remains ambiguous. The CDR3 totals 15 residues. The ends were cut back, 1 base at V and 0 bases at J, with 7 bases in the middle. From germline, CDR1 is KGHSH and CDR2 LQKENI.

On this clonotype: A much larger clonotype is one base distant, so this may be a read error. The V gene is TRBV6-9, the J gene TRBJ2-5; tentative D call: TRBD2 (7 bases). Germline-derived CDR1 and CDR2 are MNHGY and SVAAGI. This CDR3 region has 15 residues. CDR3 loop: CASGYFGGRGETQYF. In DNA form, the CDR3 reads TGTGCCAGCGGTTACTTCGGGGGGCGCGGGGAGACCCAGTACTTC.

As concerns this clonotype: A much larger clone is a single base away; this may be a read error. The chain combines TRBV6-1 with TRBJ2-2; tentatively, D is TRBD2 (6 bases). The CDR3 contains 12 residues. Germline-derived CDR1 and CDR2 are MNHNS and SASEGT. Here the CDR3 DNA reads TGTGCCAGCAGGGCGGGATCCGGGGAGCCGTTTTTT. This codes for CASRAGSGEPFF.

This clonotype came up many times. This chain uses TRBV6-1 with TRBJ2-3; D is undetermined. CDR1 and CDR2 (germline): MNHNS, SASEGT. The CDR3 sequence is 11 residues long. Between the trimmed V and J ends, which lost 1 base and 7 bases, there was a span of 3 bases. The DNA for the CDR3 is TGTGCCAGCAGTGAAGGGTATACGCAGTATTTT. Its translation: CASSEGYTQYF.